The 19 T cell receptor beta chains given below trace back to one sample, sequenced in a study of cytomegalovirus exposure and HLA in healthy donors. 13 Jbeta primers and 60 Vbeta primers were used for the PCR. Assay: immunoSEQ multiplex PCR; the TCRdb copy retains only in-frame clones and omits some. The top ten hold around 4.9% of the sample, which has about 150,000 clones, around 80% seen once. Material: PBMCs. Every receptor here comes from a man younger than 35 in good health and CMV-seronegative.

Regarding this clone: Its ends do not fully match the called genes, so a read error is possible. This sequence joins TRBV7-9 and TRBJ1-1, with TRBD1 as a possible D gene (6 bases). Per the germline V gene, CDR1 is SEHNR and CDR2 is FQNEAQ (reference sequence). This CDR3 spans 12 amino acids. The CDR3 region is CSSSSHRDSAFF. The CDR3 DNA follows: TGTTCCAGCAGCTCCCACAGGGATTCGGCTTTCTTT. The complete variable domain, with remaining parts taken from reference TRBV7-9 and TRBJ1-1, reads DTGVSQNPRHKITKRGQNVTFRCDPISEHNRLYWYRQTLGQGPEFLTYFQNEAQLEKSRLLSDRFSAERPKGSFSTLEIQRTEQGDSAMYLCSSSSHRDSAFFGQGTRLTVV.

The chain joins TRBV6-7 to TRBJ2-7; the D gene is possibly TRBD1 (6 bases). TRBV6-7 is an open reading frame, and its role is uncertain. The V and J ends lost 6 bases and 1 base respectively, with 19 bases between them. CDR3 length: 16 amino acids. The CDR3 region has the DNA TGTGCCAGCAGCCAGACAGGCCTGCCCTCTTCCTACGAGCAGTACTTC. This sequence encodes CASSQTGLPSSYEQYF.

The V and J genes are TRBV27 and TRBJ1-2; a weak D match, TRBD1 (5 bases). V was shortened by 3 bases and J by 4 bases, with 12 bases between the two germline ends. The CDR3 runs 14 residues. The germline CDR1 and CDR2 sequences are MNHEY and SMNVEV (reference sequence). CDR3 bases: TGTGCCAGCAGTTTTAAGGGGCGAGGCTATGGCTACACCTTC. Translated, it gives CASSFKGRGYGYTF.

V usage is TRBV10-3 and J usage is TRBJ2-2, with D possibly being TRBD1 (6 bases). V was trimmed by 3 bases and J by 4 bases, leaving 18 bases between them. CDR1 is ENHRY and CDR2 is SYGVKD in the germline V gene. This CDR3 is built from 17 residues. As DNA, the CDR3 is TGTGCCATCAGTGATGCACAGGGCCCCCGAGTCACCGGGGAGCTGTTTTTT. Its translation: CAISDAQGPRVTGELFF.

This clone was seen a handful of times. The chain couples TRBV2 to TRBJ2-1; 9 bases align to TRBD2. This CDR3 spans 15 amino acids. Germline V gives CDR1 SNHLY, CDR2 FYNNEI. Losses at the gene ends were 8 bases for V and 2 bases for J; bases not matched to a gene: 7. CDR3: CASHESGGTYNEQFF. The CDR3 DNA follows: TGTGCCAGCCATGAGAGCGGGGGGACCTACAATGAGCAGTTCTTC.

DNA for the CDR3: TGCGCCAGCAGCCAAGATTCGGTGGCCGGGGAGCTGTTTTTT. Encoded protein: CASSQDSVAGELFF. This chain links TRBV4-1 with TRBJ2-2; unclear D gene. The V gene lost 0 bases and the J gene lost 6 bases, with 8 bases spanning the gap. The CDR3 runs to 14 residues. CDR1 MGHRA and CDR2 YSYEKL come from the germline V gene.

The chain links TRBV6-6 to TRBJ1-5; tentatively, D is TRBD1 (5 bases). The CDR3 contains 14 residues. V dropped 8 bases and J dropped 7 bases, with 18 bases sitting between them. CDR1 is MNHNY and CDR2 is SVGAGI in the germline V gene (reference sequence). The CDR3 spells CASGYGGVGQPQHF. The CDR3 bases are TGTGCCAGCGGGTACGGGGGGGTGGGGCAGCCCCAGCATTTT.

The CDR3 DNA reads as TGTGCCAGCAGTTTTAGGGGTATGAGACAGACAATAAACACCATATATTTT. Encoded protein: CASSFRGMRQTINTIYF. The chain is built from TRBV28 and TRBJ1-3, with D perhaps TRBD1 (5 bases). The CDR3 is 17 residues long. The V gene's germline CDR1 is MDHEN and CDR2 SYDVKM. V was clipped by 3 bases and J by 6 bases, with 21 bases between them.

Regarding this clone: The germline gene is not matched at one end of the junction; a read error may be the cause. The chain carries TRBV7-9 and TRBJ2-7, with TRBD2 as a possible D gene (6 bases). The CDR3 spans 12 residues. Germline CDR1 reads SEHNR; CDR2 reads FQNEAQ (reference sequence). CDR3 DNA sequence: TGTTCCAGCAGCTGGGACTCCCGCGGGAAATTTTTC. Protein product: CSSSWDSRGKFF.

This rearrangement joins TRBV5-1 to TRBJ2-3; possible D gene TRBD2, 6 bases. CDR1 is SGHRS, CDR2 YFSETQ, per germline. The V end was cut by 0 bases, the J end by 2 bases, with 16 bases between. The CDR3 has 17 residues. The chain's CDR3 is CASSLDSAGINTDTQYF. Here the CDR3 DNA reads TGCGCCAGCAGCTTGGACAGCGCGGGGATTAACACAGATACGCAGTATTTT.

The V gene is TRBV27, the J gene TRBJ2-7, with 8 bases fitting TRBD2. Germline CDR1 MNHEY, CDR2 SMNVEV (reference sequence). V lost 1 base to trimming and J lost 3 bases; unmatched junction nucleotides: 17. The CDR3 is 19 amino acids. In DNA form, the CDR3 reads TGTGCCAGCAGTTTATTTCGCCCTCAGCGACGGGGGGGACTCTACGAGCAGTACTTC. This codes for CASSLFRPQRRGGLYEQYF.

The genes are TRBV10-1 and TRBJ1-5, with D uncertain. The germline V gene has CDR1 WNHNN and CDR2 SYGVQD (reference sequence). The CDR3 extends over 13 amino acids. Trimming pared 4 bases from V and 0 bases from J, leaving 4 bases between. The CDR3 protein is CASSVNSNQPQHF. The DNA for the CDR3 is TGCGCCAGCAGTGTAAATAGCAATCAGCCCCAGCATTTT.

The chain uses TRBV29-1 and TRBJ2-2; 7 positions match TRBD2. V lost 7 bases and J lost 2; bases outside the gene matches: 4. The CDR3 sequence is 13 residues long. Per the germline V gene, CDR1 is SQVTM and CDR2 is ANQGSEA. CDR3 nucleotide sequence: TGCAGCGCGAGGGAGGGTAACACCGGGGAGCTGTTTTTT. Its protein product is CSAREGNTGELFF.

This rearrangement joins TRBV30 to TRBJ1-2, with D hard to call. Trimming stripped 4 bases from V and 8 bases from J, with 11 bases between. The CDR3 is 11 residues long. CDR1 and CDR2 (germline): GTSNPN, SVGIG (reference sequence). Here the CDR3 DNA reads TGTGCCTGGACCCCCAAACGGGGCTACACCTTC. Amino acids: CAWTPKRGYTF.

V is TRBV7-8 and J is TRBJ2-1, with a tentative D call TRBD2 (6 bases). Germline V lookup: CDR1 SGHVS, CDR2 FQNEAQ. This CDR3 is built from 15 residues. Trimming removed 6 bases at V and 5 bases at J, with 17 bases between. CDR3: CASRLTGGSHNEQFF. CDR3 DNA: TGTGCCAGCAGGCTGACCGGGGGTTCCCACAATGAGCAGTTCTTC.

This sequence joins TRBV14 and TRBJ2-3, with TRBD2 matching over 12 bases. Trimming took 1 base from V and 5 from J; bases not matched to a gene: 4. CDR3 length equals 16 residues. Germline CDR1 and CDR2: SGHDN and FVKESK. CDR3 in amino acids: CASSQGPGLAGDTQYF. CDR3 DNA sequence: TGTGCCAGCAGCCAAGGACCGGGACTAGCGGGAGATACGCAGTATTTT.

The chain combines TRBV5-1 with TRBJ1-1; no reliable D call. The V end lost 1 base, the J end lost 1 base, and 11 bases lay between the germline ends. The germline V gene encodes CDR1 SGHRS and CDR2 YFSETQ. There are 15 residues in the CDR3. The CDR3 DNA reads as TGCGCCAGCAGCTTGAATGGGCCGGCGAACACTGAAGCTTTCTTT. Translated, it gives CASSLNGPANTEAFF.

The chain is built from TRBV25-1 and TRBJ2-2; tentatively, D is TRBD2 (6 bases). V lost 0 bases and J 1 base, leaving 6 bases between the germline ends. Looked up from germline, CDR1 is MGHDK and CDR2 is SYGVNS. The CDR3 spans 15 residues. This CDR3 reads CASSEYGGNTGELFF. Here the CDR3 DNA reads TGTGCCAGCAGTGAATACGGGGGGAACACCGGGGAGCTGTTTTTT.

V usage is TRBV19 and J usage is TRBJ1-5; D remains unclear. The CDR3 runs to 16 residues. V was cut by 5 bases and J by 0 bases, with 14 bases left in between. Germline V gene data show CDR1 as LNHDA and CDR2 as SQIVND (reference sequence). The CDR3 region is CASSFSGPFSNQPQHF. Written as DNA, the CDR3 is TGTGCCAGTAGTTTTTCAGGTCCTTTTAGCAATCAGCCCCAGCATTTT.